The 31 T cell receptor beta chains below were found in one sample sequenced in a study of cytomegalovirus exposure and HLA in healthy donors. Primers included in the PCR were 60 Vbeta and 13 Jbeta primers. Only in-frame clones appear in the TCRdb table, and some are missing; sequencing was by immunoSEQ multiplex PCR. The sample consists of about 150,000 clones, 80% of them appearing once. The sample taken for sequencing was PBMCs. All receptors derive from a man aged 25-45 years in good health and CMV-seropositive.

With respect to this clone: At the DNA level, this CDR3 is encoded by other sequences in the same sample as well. CDR3 region: CASSRQGEANYGYTF. CDR3 DNA: TGTGCCAGCAGTCGACAGGGGGAGGCTAACTATGGCTACACCTTC. This chain links TRBV6-5 with TRBJ1-2; TRBD1 matches at 9 bases. Unmatched junction bases numbered 4, after V lost 5 bases and J lost 0 bases. The V gene's germline CDR1 is MNHEY and CDR2 SVGAGI. The CDR3 has 15 amino acids.

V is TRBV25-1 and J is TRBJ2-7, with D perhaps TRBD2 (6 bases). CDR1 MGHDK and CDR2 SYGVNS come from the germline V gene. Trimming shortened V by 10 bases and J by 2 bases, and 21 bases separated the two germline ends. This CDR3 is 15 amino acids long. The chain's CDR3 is CAIGCSGTLAYEQYF. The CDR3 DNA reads TGTGCCATCGGATGCTCCGGGACTCTCGCCTACGAGCAGTACTTC.

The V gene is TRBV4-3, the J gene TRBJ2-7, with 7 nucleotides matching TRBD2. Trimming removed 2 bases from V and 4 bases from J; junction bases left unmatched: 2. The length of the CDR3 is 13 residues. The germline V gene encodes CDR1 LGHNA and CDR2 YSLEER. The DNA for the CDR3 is TGCGCCAGCAGCCAATTCGGGGGGTACGAGCAGTACTTC. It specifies CASSQFGGYEQYF.

In DNA, the CDR3 is TGTGCCAGCAGTTTTAGCGGAGGCCCCTACGAGCAGTACTTC. It codes for CASSFSGGPYEQYF. The J gene is TRBJ2-7, the V gene TRBV27, with D possibly being TRBD2 (6 bases). Germline V CDR1 and CDR2: MNHEY, SMNVEV (reference sequence). The germline V and J ends were trimmed by 3 bases and 2 bases, with 11 bases remaining between them. This CDR3 is built from 14 residues.

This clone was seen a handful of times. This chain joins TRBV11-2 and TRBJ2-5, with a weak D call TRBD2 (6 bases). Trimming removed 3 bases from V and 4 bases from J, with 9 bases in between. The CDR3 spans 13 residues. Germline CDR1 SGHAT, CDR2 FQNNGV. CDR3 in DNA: TGTGCCAGCAGCTTGGTGGGGGGAGAGACCCAGTACTTC. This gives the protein CASSLVGGETQYF.

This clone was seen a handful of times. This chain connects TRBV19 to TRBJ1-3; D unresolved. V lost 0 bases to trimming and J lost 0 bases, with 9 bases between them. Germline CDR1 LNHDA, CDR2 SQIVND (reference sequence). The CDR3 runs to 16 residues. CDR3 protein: CASSIDPYNSGNTIYF. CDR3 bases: TGTGCCAGTAGTATAGATCCGTACAACTCTGGAAACACCATATATTTT.

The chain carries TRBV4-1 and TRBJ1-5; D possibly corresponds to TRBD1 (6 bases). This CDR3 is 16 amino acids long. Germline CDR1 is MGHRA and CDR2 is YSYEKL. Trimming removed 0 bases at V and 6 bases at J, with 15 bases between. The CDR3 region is CASSQDGGAVGQPQHF. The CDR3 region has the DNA TGCGCCAGCAGCCAAGATGGGGGGGCTGTGGGTCAGCCCCAGCATTTT.

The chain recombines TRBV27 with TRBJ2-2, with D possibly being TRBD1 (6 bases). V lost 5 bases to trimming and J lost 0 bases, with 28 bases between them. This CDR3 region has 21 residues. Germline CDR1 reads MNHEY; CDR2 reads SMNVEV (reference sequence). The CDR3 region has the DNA TGTGCCAGCAGTGTGTCCGGGACACCCCTTATAAACCAGGCGAACACCGGGGAGCTGTTTTTT. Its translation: CASSVSGTPLINQANTGELFF.

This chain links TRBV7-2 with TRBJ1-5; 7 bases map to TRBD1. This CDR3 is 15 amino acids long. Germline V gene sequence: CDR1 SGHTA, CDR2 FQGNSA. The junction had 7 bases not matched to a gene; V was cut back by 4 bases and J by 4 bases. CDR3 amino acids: CASSSLPGQNQPQHF. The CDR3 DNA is TGTGCCAGCAGCTCACTACCGGGACAGAATCAGCCCCAGCATTTT.

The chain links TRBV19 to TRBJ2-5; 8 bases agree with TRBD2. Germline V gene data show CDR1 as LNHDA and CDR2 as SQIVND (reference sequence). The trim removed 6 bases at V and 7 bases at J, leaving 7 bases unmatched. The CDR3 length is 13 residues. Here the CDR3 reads CASSGRAGGTQYF. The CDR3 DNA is TGTGCCAGTAGCGGGAGGGCCGGGGGGACCCAGTACTTC.

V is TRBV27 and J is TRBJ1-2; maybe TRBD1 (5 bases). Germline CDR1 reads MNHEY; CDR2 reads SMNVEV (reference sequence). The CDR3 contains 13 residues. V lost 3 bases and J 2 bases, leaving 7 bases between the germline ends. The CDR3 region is CASSLGLNYGYTF. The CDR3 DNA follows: TGTGCCAGCAGTTTGGGACTAAACTATGGCTACACCTTC.

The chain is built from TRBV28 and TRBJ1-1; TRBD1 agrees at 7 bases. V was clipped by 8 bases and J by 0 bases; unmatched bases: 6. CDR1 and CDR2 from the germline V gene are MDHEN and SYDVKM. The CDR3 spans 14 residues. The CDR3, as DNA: TGTGCCAGCTTCTACGGGACAGTGAACACTGAAGCTTTCTTT. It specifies CASFYGTVNTEAFF.

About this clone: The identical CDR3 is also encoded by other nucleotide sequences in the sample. CDR3 nucleotides: TGTGCCAGCAGCCCCCGACAGGGCGCCACAGATACGCAGTATTTT. Protein product: CASSPRQGATDTQYF. The chain has TRBV11-3 and TRBJ2-3; TRBD1 matches at 7 bases. Germline V gene sequence: CDR1 SGHNT, CDR2 YENEEA. The J segment lost 2 bases and the V segment lost 5 bases, leaving 7 bases of the junction unmatched. This CDR3 spans 15 amino acids.

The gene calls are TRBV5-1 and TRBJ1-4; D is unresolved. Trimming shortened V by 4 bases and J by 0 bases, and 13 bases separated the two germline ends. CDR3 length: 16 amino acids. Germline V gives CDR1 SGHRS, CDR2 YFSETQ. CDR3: CASSLAGLPTNEKLFF. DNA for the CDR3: TGCGCCAGCAGCCTCGCAGGTCTTCCAACTAATGAAAAACTGTTTTTT.

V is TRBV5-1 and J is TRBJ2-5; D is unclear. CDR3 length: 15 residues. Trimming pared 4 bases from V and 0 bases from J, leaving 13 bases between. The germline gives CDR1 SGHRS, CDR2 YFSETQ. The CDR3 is CASSLHSRDQETQYF. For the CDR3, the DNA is TGCGCCAGCAGCCTGCATTCTAGAGACCAAGAGACCCAGTACTTC.

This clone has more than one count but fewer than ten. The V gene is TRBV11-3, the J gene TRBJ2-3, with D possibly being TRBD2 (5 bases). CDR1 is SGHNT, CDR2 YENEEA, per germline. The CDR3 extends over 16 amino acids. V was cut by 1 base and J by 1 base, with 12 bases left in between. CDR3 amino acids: CASSLALTGGTDTQYF. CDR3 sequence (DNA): TGTGCCAGCAGCTTAGCCCTCACCGGGGGCACAGATACGCAGTATTTT.

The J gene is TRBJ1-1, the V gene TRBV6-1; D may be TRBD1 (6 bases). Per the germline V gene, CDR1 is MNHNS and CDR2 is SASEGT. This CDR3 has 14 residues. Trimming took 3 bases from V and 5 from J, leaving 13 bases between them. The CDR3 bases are TGTGCCAGCAGTGAGAACAGGGATCGGACTGAAGCTTTCTTT. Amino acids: CASSENRDRTEAFF.

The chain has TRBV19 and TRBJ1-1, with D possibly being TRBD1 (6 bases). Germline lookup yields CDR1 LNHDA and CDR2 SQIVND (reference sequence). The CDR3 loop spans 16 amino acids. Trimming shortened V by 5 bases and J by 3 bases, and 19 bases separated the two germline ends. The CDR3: CASSPYDRSADTEAFF. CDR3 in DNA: TGTGCCAGTAGTCCCTACGACAGGTCAGCGGACACTGAAGCTTTCTTT.

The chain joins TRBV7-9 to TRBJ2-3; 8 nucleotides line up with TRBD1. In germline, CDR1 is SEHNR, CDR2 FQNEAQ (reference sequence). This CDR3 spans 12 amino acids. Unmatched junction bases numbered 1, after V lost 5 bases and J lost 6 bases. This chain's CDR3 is CASSRTGDTQYF. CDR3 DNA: TGTGCCAGCAGCCGGACAGGGGATACGCAGTATTTT. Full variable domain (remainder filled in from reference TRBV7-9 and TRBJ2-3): DTGVSQNPRHKITKRGQNVTFRCDPISEHNRLYWYRQTLGQGPEFLTYFQNEAQLEKSRLLSDRFSAERPKGSFSTLEIQRTEQGDSAMYLCASSRTGDTQYFGPGTRLTVL.

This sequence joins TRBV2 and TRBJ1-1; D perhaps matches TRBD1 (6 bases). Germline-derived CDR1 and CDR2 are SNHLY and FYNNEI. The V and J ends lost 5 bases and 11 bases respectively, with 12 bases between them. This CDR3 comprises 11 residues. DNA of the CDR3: TGTGCCAGCAGTACCGACAGGCCTGCTTTCTTT. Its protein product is CASSTDRPAFF.

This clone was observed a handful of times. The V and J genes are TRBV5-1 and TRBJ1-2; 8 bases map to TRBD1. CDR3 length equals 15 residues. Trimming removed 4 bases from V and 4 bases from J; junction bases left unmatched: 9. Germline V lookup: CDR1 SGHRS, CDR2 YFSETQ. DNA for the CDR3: TGCGCCAGCAGCCCGCGGACAGGGAGGCCCTATGGCTACACCTTC. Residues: CASSPRTGRPYGYTF.

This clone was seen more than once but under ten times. CDR3 in amino acids: CASSMRRGDRSNQPQHF. The DNA of the CDR3 is TGTGCCAGTAGTATGAGGCGGGGGGACCGGAGCAATCAGCCCCAGCATTTT. This chain joins TRBV19 and TRBJ1-5; D is possibly TRBD1 (5 bases). With 3 bases removed from V and 1 base from J, the gap between germline ends came to 16 bases. Germline V gives CDR1 LNHDA, CDR2 SQIVND (reference sequence). The CDR3 runs to 17 residues.

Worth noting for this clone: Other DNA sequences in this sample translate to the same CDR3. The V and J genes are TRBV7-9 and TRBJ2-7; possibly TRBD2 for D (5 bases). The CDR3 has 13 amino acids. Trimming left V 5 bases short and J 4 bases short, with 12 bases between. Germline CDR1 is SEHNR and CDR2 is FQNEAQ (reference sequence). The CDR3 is CASSPRGPYEQYF. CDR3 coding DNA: TGTGCCAGCAGCCCCCGCGGGCCATACGAGCAGTACTTC.

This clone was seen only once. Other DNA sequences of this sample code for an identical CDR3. The CDR3 DNA follows: TGCGCCAGCAGCTTGGGGGGGGCAGATACGCAGTATTTT. Protein sequence: CASSLGGADTQYF. V usage is TRBV5-1 and J usage is TRBJ2-3; maybe TRBD2 (6 bases). The germline gives CDR1 SGHRS, CDR2 YFSETQ. CDR3 length equals 13 residues. V was shortened by 0 bases and J by 4 bases, with 6 bases between the two germline ends.

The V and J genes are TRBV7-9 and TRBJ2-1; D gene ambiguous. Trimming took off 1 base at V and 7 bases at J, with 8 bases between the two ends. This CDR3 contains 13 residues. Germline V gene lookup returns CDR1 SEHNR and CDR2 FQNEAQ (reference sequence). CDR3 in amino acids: CASSLGGKNEQFF. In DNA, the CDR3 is TGTGCCAGCAGCTTAGGAGGAAAGAATGAGCAGTTCTTC.

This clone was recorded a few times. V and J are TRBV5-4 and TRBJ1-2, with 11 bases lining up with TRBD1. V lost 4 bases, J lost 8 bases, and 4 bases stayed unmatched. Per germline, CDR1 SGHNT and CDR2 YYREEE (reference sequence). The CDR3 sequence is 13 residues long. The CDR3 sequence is CASSPDRGQGYTF. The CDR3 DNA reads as TGTGCCAGCAGCCCGGACAGGGGGCAGGGCTACACCTTC. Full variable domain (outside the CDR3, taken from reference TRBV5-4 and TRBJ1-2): ETGVTQSPTHLIKTRGQQVTLRCSSQSGHNTVSWYQQALGQGPQFIFQYYREEENGRGNFPPRFSGLQFPNYSSELNVNALELDDSALYLCASSPDRGQGYTFGSGTRLTVV.

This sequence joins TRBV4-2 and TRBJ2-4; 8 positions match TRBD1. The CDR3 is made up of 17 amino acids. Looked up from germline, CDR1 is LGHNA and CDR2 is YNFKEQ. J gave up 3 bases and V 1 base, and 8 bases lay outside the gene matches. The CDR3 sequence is CASSQAFTGGGKNIQYF. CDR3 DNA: TGTGCCAGCAGCCAAGCCTTCACAGGGGGAGGCAAAAACATTCAGTACTTC.

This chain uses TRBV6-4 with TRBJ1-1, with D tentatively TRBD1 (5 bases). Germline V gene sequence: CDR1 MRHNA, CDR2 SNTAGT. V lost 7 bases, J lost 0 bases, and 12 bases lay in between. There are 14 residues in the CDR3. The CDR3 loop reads CASKLDSMNTEAFF. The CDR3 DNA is TGTGCCAGCAAATTAGACAGTATGAACACTGAAGCTTTCTTT.

CDR3 sequence (DNA): TGTGCCAGCAGCTTAGCCAGGGCCTTCCAAGAGACCCAGTACTTC. Encoded protein: CASSLARAFQETQYF. The V and J genes are TRBV7-9 and TRBJ2-5, with D perhaps matching TRBD1 (5 bases). V dropped 0 bases and J dropped 1 base, with 9 bases sitting between them. The CDR3 sequence is 15 residues long. Germline values: CDR1 SEHNR, CDR2 FQNEAQ (reference sequence).

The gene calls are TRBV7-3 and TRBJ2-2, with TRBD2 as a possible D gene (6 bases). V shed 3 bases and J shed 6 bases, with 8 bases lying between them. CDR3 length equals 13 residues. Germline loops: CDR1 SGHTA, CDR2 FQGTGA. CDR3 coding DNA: TGTGCCAGCAGCTTGGGGGGTTCCGGGGAGCTGTTTTTT. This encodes CASSLGGSGELFF.

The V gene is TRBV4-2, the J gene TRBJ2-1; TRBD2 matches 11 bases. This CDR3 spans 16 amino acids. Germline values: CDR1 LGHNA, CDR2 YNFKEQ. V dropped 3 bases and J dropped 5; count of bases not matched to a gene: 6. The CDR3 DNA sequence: TGTGCCAGCAGCCACGTAGCGGGGGGGAGTAACAATGAGCAGTTCTTC. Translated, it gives CASSHVAGGSNNEQFF.